The 12 T cell receptor beta chains below were found in one sample sequenced in a study of T cells in Graves' hyperthyroidism and ophthalmopathy (dated by TCRdb to 2018 to 2020). Library prep was done by multiplex PCR. Sequenced on an Illumina HiSeq 2000. The TCR beta CDR3 regions were amplified from RNA transcripts. The first round of RT-PCR for the TCR CDR3 was performed with the HTBI primer set and the Qiagen OneStep RT-PCR kit. TCRdb ran its own pipeline on the public reads, namely fastp trimming at Q25 and MiXCR clone calling, and kept in-frame beta chains. Merged by CDR3 protein, the rows form single entries marked with the most common genes and DNA. For this sample there are 250,000 or so distinct CDR3 sequences; roughly 15% appear just once. Jointly, the top ten make up around 30% of the sample. Sequencing was carried out using blood. The receptors were gathered from a woman in her 50s with Graves' hyperthyroidism that later progressed to Graves' ophthalmopathy.

There are many counts of this clonotype. The chain recombines TRBV2 with TRBJ1-1, with a tentative D call TRBD1 (6 bases). This CDR3 is 13 amino acids long. The germline V and J ends were trimmed by 4 bases and 9 bases, with 15 bases remaining between them. Germline-derived CDR1 and CDR2 are SNHLY and FYNNEI. The CDR3 DNA sequence: TGTGCCAGCAGTGCGACAGGCAGATCGCAAGCTTTCTTT. Protein sequence: CASSATGRSQAFF.

On this clonotype: One end of the junction varies from germline; a read error may be responsible. This chain links TRBV3-1 with TRBJ2-1; 9 positions agree with TRBD2. The CDR3 consists of 15 residues. The germline V gene has CDR1 LGHDT and CDR2 YNNKEL (reference sequence). CDR3 coding DNA: TGTGCCAGCAGCCAAGGCCCCTTACAGCGGGAGGCCAGGGTCTTC. It codes for CASSQGPLQREARVF.

This chain joins TRBV25-1 and TRBJ1-1, with TRBD1 as a possible D gene (6 bases). Between the trimmed V and J ends, which lost 1 base and 3 bases, there was a span of 9 bases. Germline CDR1 reads MGHDK; CDR2 reads SYGVNS. CDR3 length: 14 amino acids. The CDR3 region is CASSEWGADTEAFF. The CDR3 DNA sequence: TGTGCCAGCAGTGAATGGGGGGCCGACACTGAAGCTTTCTTT.

The genes are TRBV7-8 and TRBJ2-5, with D maybe TRBD2 (6 bases). Trimming shortened V by 2 bases and J by 7 bases, and 17 bases separated the two germline ends. Per the germline V gene, CDR1 is SGHVS and CDR2 is FQNEAQ. CDR3 size: 15 residues. This CDR3 is CASSLYLREDSTQYF. The CDR3 DNA reads TGTGCCAGCAGCTTATATTTGAGGGAGGATTCGACCCAGTACTTC.

The chain has TRBV5-4 and TRBJ1-1; D is uncertain. Trimming removed 4 bases at V and 1 base at J, with 14 bases between. Per the germline V gene, CDR1 is SGHNT and CDR2 is YYREEE (reference sequence). The CDR3 is 15 residues long. This chain's CDR3 is CASSLPETGNTEAFF. CDR3 DNA: TGTGCCAGCAGCCTGCCGGAGACGGGGAACACTGAAGCTTTCTTT. The whole variable domain, filled in from reference TRBV5-4 and TRBJ1-1, reads ETGVTQSPTHLIKTRGQQVTLRCSSQSGHNTVSWYQQALGQGPQFIFQYYREEENGRGNFPPRFSGLQFPNYSSELNVNALELDDSALYLCASSLPETGNTEAFFGQGTRLTVV.

This clonotype was seen a few times. V gene TRBV15 combines with J gene TRBJ2-1; D tentatively fits TRBD1 or TRBD2 (7 bases each). The V end lost 1 base, the J end lost 13 bases, and 20 bases lay between the germline ends. Germline CDR1 is LNHNV and CDR2 is YYDKDF (reference sequence). The length of the CDR3 is 15 residues. The CDR3 reads CATSRAGGGAPDQFF. CDR3 sequence (DNA): TGTGCCACCAGCAGAGCAGGGGGAGGGGCCCCAGACCAGTTCTTC.

This clonotype was observed at least ten times. The chain carries TRBV18 and TRBJ1-1, with 7 bases identical to TRBD1. The CDR3 consists of 15 residues. Per germline, CDR1 KGHSH and CDR2 LQKENI. The V segment lost 6 bases and the J segment 4 bases; nucleotides outside the gene matches: 11. CDR3 protein: CASSRGQAGGTEAFF. CDR3 sequence (DNA): TGTGCCAGCTCCCGTGGACAGGCGGGGGGCACTGAAGCTTTCTTT.

Ten or more counts support this clonotype. The chain employs TRBV27 and TRBJ1-1, with D perhaps TRBD1 (5 bases). The CDR3 totals 15 residues. Germline CDR1 reads MNHEY; CDR2 reads SMNVEV (reference sequence). Trimming left V 6 bases short and J 2 bases short, with 16 bases between. CDR3 in DNA: TGTGCCAGCAGGATTACAGGTTCATTTAACACTGAAGCTTTCTTT. Protein: CASRITGSFNTEAFF.

This clonotype was recorded many times. This rearrangement joins TRBV18 to TRBJ1-2, with a possible D match to TRBD1 (6 bases). The V and J ends lost 5 bases and 2 bases respectively, with 18 bases between them. This CDR3 contains 16 residues. The germline gives CDR1 KGHSH, CDR2 LQKENI. This chain's CDR3 is CASSSQTGKPNYGYTF. The CDR3 DNA follows: TGTGCCAGCTCATCTCAAACAGGGAAGCCGAACTATGGCTACACCTTC.

J is TRBJ2-5 and V is TRBV5-5, with 9 bases fitting TRBD1. CDR1 is SGHKS, CDR2 YYEKEE, per germline (reference sequence). CDR3 length: 16 amino acids. After removal of 5 bases from V and 1 base from J, the junction contained 9 bases not matched to a gene. The CDR3 coding sequence is TGTGCCAGCAGGAAACTCTTGACAGGGGGCCAAGAGACCCAGTACTTC. It is translated as CASRKLLTGGQETQYF.

This clonotype was seen only a few times. The V call is TRBV27, the J call TRBJ2-1; tentatively, D is TRBD1 or TRBD2 (6 bases each). Germline V gene lookup returns CDR1 MNHEY and CDR2 SMNVEV (reference sequence). Trimming removed 6 bases from V and 10 bases from J, with 13 bases in between. The CDR3 spans 12 residues. The CDR3 protein is CASSLLGGEQFF. The CDR3 coding sequence is TGTGCCAGCAGCCTACTAGGGGGGGAGCAGTTCTTC.

This clonotype has ten or more counts. The rearrangement uses TRBV20-1 and TRBJ1-2; 8 nucleotides agree with TRBD1. Germline CDR1 and CDR2: DFQATT and SNEGSKA (reference sequence). The CDR3 length is 13 residues. With 6 bases clipped from V and 3 bases from J, the junction kept 6 bases outside the gene matches. CDR3 in amino acids: CSAIQGGDYGYTF. The DNA of the CDR3 is TGCAGTGCAATACAGGGGGGCGACTATGGCTACACCTTC.